This T cell receptor beta chain appears in the sequencing data of a study of T cell responses to AZD1222 COVID-19 vaccine. Study at large: Both about-4-week and about-12-week second-dose recipients were combined.

CDR1 SGHTA and CDR2 FQGNSA come from the germline V gene. The CDR3 consists of 15 residues. Trimming stripped 1 base from V and 0 bases from J, with 9 bases between. As for this clone: Its matching antigen is unknown.

TCRdb keeps only in-frame clones here, not all; method: immunoSEQ multiplex PCR. The data contain 30,000 to 35,000 clones, roughly nine tenths of them singletons. Regarding the study as a whole: Reportedly, close to half of spike-specific TCRs are directed against unmutated variant regions.

Specimen: peripheral blood, collected on day 0 of AZD1222 vaccination. This receptor was identified in an adult in good health. The V and J genes are TRBV7-2 and TRBJ1-1; maybe TRBD1 (5 bases). The CDR3, as DNA: TGTGCCAGCAGCTTAGTAGGGGCGATGAACACTGAAGCTTTCTTT. Encoded protein: CASSLVGAMNTEAFF.